Listed below are T cell receptor beta chains from one sample, sequenced in a study of blood T cell repertoires in COVID-19. The assay was immunoSEQ multiplex PCR, and TCRdb's table has in-frame clones only and misses some. The table has more than 250,000 clones, about 85% seen once. Sequenced input: peripheral blood. Receptor source: a man aged 18-30 years with active or convalescent COVID-19. Both conserved end residues are trimmed from each CDR3.

cdr3_length: 10; j_call: TRBJ2-1; v_call: TRBV6-5; cdr3_aa: ASTGASNEQF
cdr3_length: 13; j_call: TRBJ1-4; v_call: TRBV6-5; cdr3_aa: ASSLQGSPNEKLF
cdr3_length: 10; j_call: TRBJ1-2; v_call: TRBV28; cdr3_aa: ATTTELDGYT
cdr3_length: 12; j_call: TRBJ2-5; v_call: TRBV10-1; cdr3_aa: ARGSGERGETQY
cdr3_length: 10; j_call: TRBJ2-7; v_call: TRBV11-3; cdr3_aa: ASSSRSYEQY
cdr3_length: 11; j_call: TRBJ1-6; v_call: TRBV2; cdr3_aa: ASSAEGNSPLH
cdr3_length: 12; j_call: TRBJ2-7; v_call: TRBV6-6; cdr3_aa: ASSDRQGDYEQY
cdr3_length: 11; j_call: TRBJ2-5; v_call: TRBV6-5; cdr3_aa: ASKRGGQETQY
cdr3_length: 13; j_call: TRBJ2-7; v_call: TRBV11-3; cdr3_aa: ASSLVGRIYYEQY
cdr3_length: 13; j_call: TRBJ1-6; v_call: TRBV11-2; cdr3_aa: ASSLGTALNSPLH
cdr3_length: 13; j_call: TRBJ1-3; v_call: TRBV6-5; cdr3_aa: ASRRQGTSGNTIY
cdr3_length: 12; j_call: TRBJ2-7; v_call: TRBV5-1; cdr3_aa: ASSLGDKTYEQY
cdr3_length: 16; j_call: TRBJ1-5; v_call: TRBV4-1; cdr3_aa: ASSQDLVMDRGNQPQH
cdr3_length: 12; j_call: TRBJ1-4; v_call: TRBV18; cdr3_aa: ASSRNREGEKLF
cdr3_length: 16; j_call: TRBJ2-2; v_call: TRBV27; cdr3_aa: ASSLSTGVMGSTGELF
cdr3_length: 14; j_call: TRBJ1-6; v_call: TRBV3-1/TRBV3-2; cdr3_aa: ASSQEGSSYNSPLH
cdr3_length: 13; j_call: TRBJ1-1; v_call: TRBV27; cdr3_aa: ASSALGQTNTEAF
cdr3_length: 14; j_call: TRBJ1-1; v_call: TRBV27; cdr3_aa: ASSFLSTRRGTEAF
cdr3_length: 15; j_call: TRBJ1-2; v_call: TRBV27; cdr3_aa: ASRPGTGGRAFYGYT
cdr3_length: 14; j_call: TRBJ2-3; v_call: TRBV25-1; cdr3_aa: ASSESGGGRPDTQY
cdr3_length: 13; j_call: TRBJ2-3; v_call: TRBV30; cdr3_aa: AWRGLVSGTDTQY
cdr3_length: 15; j_call: TRBJ1-2; v_call: TRBV15; cdr3_aa: ATRQGPGDLTNYGYT
cdr3_length: 12; j_call: TRBJ2-1; v_call: TRBV19; cdr3_aa: ASSGVAGVGEQF
cdr3_length: 13; j_call: TRBJ1-5; v_call: TRBV11-2; cdr3_aa: ASSRLAGWDQPQH
cdr3_length: 15; j_call: TRBJ2-6; v_call: TRBV25-1; cdr3_aa: ASLGQAAFRGANVLT